Reported below is one T cell receptor (beta chain). TCRdb keeps only in-frame clones here, not all; method: immunoSEQ multiplex PCR. The repertoire includes some 24,000 clones, under 95% of them detected once, and more than 8.5% sits in the top ten. This sample was taken from a study of T cell changes during pregnancy in multiple sclerosis. Trimming took off 1 base at V and 8 bases at J, with 8 bases between the two ends. There are 12 residues in the CDR3. Germline V gene lookup returns CDR1 LNHDA and CDR2 SQIVND (reference sequence). This material consisted of CD8+ T cells from peripheral blood mononuclear cells, taken in the third trimester of pregnancy. The sequence was obtained from a female donor in good health, enrolled as a control in a pregnancy study. The V and J genes are TRBV19 and TRBJ1-2; D remains unclear. The CDR3 sequence is CASSIGQIGYTF. In DNA form, the CDR3 reads TGTGCCAGTAGTATAGGACAAATCGGCTACACCTTC. The whole variable domain, filled in from reference TRBV19 and TRBJ1-2, reads DGGITQSPKYLFRKEGQNVTLSCEQNLNHDAMYWYRQDPGQGLRLIYYSQIVNDFQKGDIAEGYSVSREKKESFPLTVTSAQKNPTAFYLCASSIGQIGYTFGSGTRLTVV.